The 13 T cell receptor beta chains in this list originate from one sample, sequenced in a study of blood T cell repertoires in COVID-19. Assay: immunoSEQ multiplex PCR; the TCRdb copy retains only in-frame clones and omits some. The sample comprises 250,000 or so clones, about 89% of which are singletons, and 8.5% to 9% rests with the top ten. The sequenced sample was peripheral blood. Source of these receptors: a man aged 40-50 years with active or convalescent COVID-19.

The V gene is TRBV18, the J gene TRBJ2-4, with 8 positions matching TRBD1. This CDR3 comprises 19 residues. Trimming at V came to 3 bases and at J to 3 bases, leaving 16 bases not matched to a gene. Germline CDR1 reads KGHSH; CDR2 reads LQKENI. CDR3 nucleotides: TGTGCCAGCTCACCCATCGCCCCAGCAGGGGGCGTCGGCAAAAACATTCAGTACTTC. Its translation: CASSPIAPAGGVGKNIQYF.

The chain uses TRBV5-1 and TRBJ1-5; tentatively, D is TRBD1 (5 bases). This CDR3 spans 16 amino acids. Germline V CDR1 and CDR2: SGHRS, YFSETQ. V gave up 3 bases and J gave up 0 bases, with 13 bases separating them. The CDR3 nucleotides read TGCGCCAGCAGCTATGGGACTGCAGATAGCAATCAGCCCCAGCATTTT. Protein sequence: CASSYGTADSNQPQHF.

V and J are TRBV12-3 or TRBV12-4 and TRBJ1-4; D ambiguous. The V and J ends lost 8 bases and 10 bases respectively, with 14 bases between them. CDR3 length: 12 amino acids. The CDR3 DNA reads as TGTGCCAGCGCTTGGGAGACGCGAAAACTGTTTTTT. Translation: CASAWETRKLFF.

This clone appeared once. The chain joins TRBV6-5 to TRBJ1-4; D is uncertain. This CDR3 has 13 amino acids. V was shortened by 4 bases and J by 7 bases, with 10 bases between the two germline ends. Looked up from germline, CDR1 is MNHEY and CDR2 is SVGAGI. The CDR3 nucleotides read TGTGCCAGCAGTTTTGAGGGAGGTGAAAAACTGTTTTTT. Amino acid sequence: CASSFEGGEKLFF.

The J gene is TRBJ2-1, the V gene TRBV5-1; weak D call: TRBD2 (6 bases). V was shortened by 9 bases and J by 4 bases, with 29 bases between the two germline ends. CDR1 and CDR2 from the germline V gene are SGHRS and YFSETQ. This CDR3 has 18 residues. CDR3 in DNA: TGCGCCAACTACCCCCACTCTTGCGGGACCGGAATGTACAATGAGCAGTTCTTC. Protein product: CANYPHSCGTGMYNEQFF.

The V and J genes are TRBV10-1 and TRBJ2-2, with D unclear. V was shortened by 4 bases and J by 0 bases, with 6 bases between the two germline ends. The germline CDR1 and CDR2 sequences are WNHNN and SYGVQD (reference sequence). This CDR3 spans 14 amino acids. CDR3 residues: CASSVSPNTGELFF. CDR3 coding DNA: TGCGCCAGCAGTGTTAGCCCGAACACCGGGGAGCTGTTTTTT.

V gene TRBV12-3 or TRBV12-4 combines with J gene TRBJ2-1; perhaps TRBD2 as D (6 bases). The CDR3 length is 12 residues. V was cut by 3 bases and J by 9 bases, with 9 bases left in between. The CDR3 DNA sequence: TGTGCCAGCAGTTTGGGGGGACGTGAGCAGTTCTTC. This gives the protein CASSLGGREQFF.

In DNA, the CDR3 is TGTGCCAGCAGCTTCGGGTATGGCTACACCTTC. Its protein product is CASSFGYGYTF. V usage is TRBV5-6 and J usage is TRBJ1-2; D is undetermined. Germline CDR1 SGHDT, CDR2 YYEEEE. This CDR3 has 11 amino acids. V was cut by 2 bases and J by 5 bases, with 4 bases left in between.

As DNA, the CDR3 is TGTGCCAGTAGTACTAGCGGGAGAGGAGATACGCAGTATTTT. This gives the protein CASSTSGRGDTQYF. The chain combines TRBV19 with TRBJ2-3; 10 nucleotides agree with TRBD2. CDR3 length equals 14 residues. Germline trimming cut 4 bases from V and 5 bases from J; bases unmatched to any gene: 3. Per the germline V gene, CDR1 is LNHDA and CDR2 is SQIVND (reference sequence).

The chain uses TRBV18 and TRBJ2-1; 11 bases line up with TRBD2. The trim removed 5 bases at V and 3 bases at J, leaving 9 bases unmatched. This CDR3 has 17 amino acids. Germline CDR1 KGHSH, CDR2 LQKENI. The CDR3 coding sequence is TGTGCCAGCTCAGCTAAGACTAGCGGGGTATACTACAATGAGCAGTTCTTC. It translates to CASSAKTSGVYYNEQFF.

The rearrangement links TRBV6-5 to TRBJ1-2; TRBD1 matches 9 bases. Germline-derived CDR1 and CDR2 are MNHEY and SVGAGI. J was trimmed by 8 bases and V by 9 bases; bases with no gene match: 4. The CDR3 contains 11 residues. CDR3 coding DNA: TGTGCCAGTCGACAGGGGGAGGGCTACACCTTC. Residues: CASRQGEGYTF.

J is TRBJ1-6 and V is TRBV27; 7 bases agree with TRBD1. CDR3 length: 16 amino acids. Germline assignment: CDR1 MNHEY and CDR2 SMNVEV (reference sequence). V lost 5 bases, J lost 7 bases, and 11 bases stayed unmatched. CDR3 region: CASSPKDRVGNSPLHF. The CDR3 nucleotides are TGTGCCAGCAGTCCTAAAGACAGGGTTGGCAATTCACCCCTCCACTTT.

This clone has only one observation. V gene TRBV18 combines with J gene TRBJ2-5; TRBD2 matches at 14 bases. Germline CDR1 reads KGHSH; CDR2 reads LQKENI. The CDR3 runs to 15 residues. V trimming: 1 base; J trimming: 5 bases; junction bases outside the gene matches: 0. CDR3 sequence (DNA): TGTGCCAGCTCACCACGGACTAGCGGGGGGGAGACCCAGTACTTC. Translated, it gives CASSPRTSGGETQYF.